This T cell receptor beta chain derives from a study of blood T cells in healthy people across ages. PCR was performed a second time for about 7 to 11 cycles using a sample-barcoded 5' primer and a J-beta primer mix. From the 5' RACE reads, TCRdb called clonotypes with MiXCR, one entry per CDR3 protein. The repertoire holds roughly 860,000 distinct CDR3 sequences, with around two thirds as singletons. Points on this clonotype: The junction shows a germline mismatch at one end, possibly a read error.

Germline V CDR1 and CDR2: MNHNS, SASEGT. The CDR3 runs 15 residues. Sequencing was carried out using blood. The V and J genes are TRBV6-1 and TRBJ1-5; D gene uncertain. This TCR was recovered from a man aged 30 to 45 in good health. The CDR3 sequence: CAGRKEFSSNQPQHF. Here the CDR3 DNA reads TGTGCCGGCAGGAAGGAGTTCTCAAGCAATCAGCCCCAGCATTTT.